Listed here are 7 T cell receptor beta chains from one sample, sequenced in a study of blood T cells in healthy people across ages. Next came a second PCR, run for about 7 to 12 cycles, which used a sample-barcoded 5' primer along with a J-beta primer mix. TCRdb independently ran MiXCR on the 5' RACE reads; one entry per CDR3 protein. The table shows 780,000 or so distinct CDR3 sequences, with more than 20% occurring only once. These data were also reused for a study on T cells of mothers and their children.

Material for sequencing was blood. Receptors originate from a boy aged 5 to 17 in good health.

This clonotype was detected a few times. The J gene is TRBJ2-1, the V gene TRBV7-9; D call uncertain. The germline gives CDR1 SEHNR, CDR2 FQNEAQ (reference sequence). The ends were cut back, 2 bases at V and 7 bases at J, with 9 bases in the middle. This CDR3 spans 13 amino acids. Written as DNA, the CDR3 is TGTGCCAGCAGCTTAATCTCGCTAAATGAGCAGTTCTTC. Translating it yields CASSLISLNEQFF.

This clonotype occurred a few times. The chain employs TRBV2 and TRBJ2-5; tentative D call: TRBD2 (7 bases). From germline, CDR1 is SNHLY and CDR2 FYNNEI. This CDR3 comprises 16 residues. The V end lost 5 bases, the J end lost 1 base, and 17 bases lay between the germline ends. Here the CDR3 reads CASSPGKGGIQETQYF. CDR3 DNA sequence: TGTGCCAGCAGTCCAGGAAAGGGGGGGATCCAAGAGACCCAGTACTTC.

The V call is TRBV20-1, the J call TRBJ2-2; perhaps TRBD1 as D (6 bases). This CDR3 spans 14 amino acids. V was pared by 2 bases and J by 7 bases, with 14 bases between. CDR1 and CDR2 from the germline V gene are DFQATT and SNEGSKA (reference sequence). This CDR3 is CSARTTGLGGELFF. Here the CDR3 DNA reads TGCAGTGCTAGAACTACAGGGCTTGGCGGGGAGCTGTTTTTT.

The chain recombines TRBV6-2 or TRBV6-3 with TRBJ2-7; D is perhaps TRBD1 (6 bases). This CDR3 is built from 16 residues. Germline lookup yields CDR1 MNHEY and CDR2 SVGEGT. Trimming left V 5 bases short and J 0 bases short, with 17 bases between. The CDR3 loop reads CASSLHQQGNSYEQYF. Written as DNA, the CDR3 is TGTGCCAGCAGTCTTCACCAACAGGGTAACTCCTACGAGCAGTACTTC.

This clonotype was counted a few times. V is TRBV28 and J is TRBJ2-7, with D unresolved. Germline V lookup: CDR1 MDHEN, CDR2 SYDVKM. Between the trimmed V and J ends, which lost 1 base and 5 bases, there was a span of 6 bases. The CDR3 contains 12 residues. In nucleotides, the CDR3 is TGTGCCAGCAGTTTATATAGGGACGAGCAGTACTTC. This codes for CASSLYRDEQYF.

This clonotype was observed a handful of times. Written as DNA, the CDR3 is TGTGCCAGCAGTCCTATCTCTCTTCGGGGGACCATGAACACTGAAGCTTTCTTT. Translation: CASSPISLRGTMNTEAFF. The chain couples TRBV28 to TRBJ1-1; possible D gene TRBD1, 5 bases. Deletions cut 5 bases from V and 0 bases from J, with 22 bases between. There are 18 residues in the CDR3. The germline V gene has CDR1 MDHEN and CDR2 SYDVKM.

This chain connects TRBV19 to TRBJ2-7, with D perhaps TRBD1 or TRBD2 (5 bases each). There are 15 residues in the CDR3. Germline V lookup: CDR1 LNHDA, CDR2 SQIVND (reference sequence). The V end was cut by 4 bases, the J end by 3 bases, with 16 bases between. CDR3 in DNA: TGTGCCAGTAGTAATCCCGGGGCGGTGTTCTACGAGCAGTACTTC. This translates into CASSNPGAVFYEQYF.